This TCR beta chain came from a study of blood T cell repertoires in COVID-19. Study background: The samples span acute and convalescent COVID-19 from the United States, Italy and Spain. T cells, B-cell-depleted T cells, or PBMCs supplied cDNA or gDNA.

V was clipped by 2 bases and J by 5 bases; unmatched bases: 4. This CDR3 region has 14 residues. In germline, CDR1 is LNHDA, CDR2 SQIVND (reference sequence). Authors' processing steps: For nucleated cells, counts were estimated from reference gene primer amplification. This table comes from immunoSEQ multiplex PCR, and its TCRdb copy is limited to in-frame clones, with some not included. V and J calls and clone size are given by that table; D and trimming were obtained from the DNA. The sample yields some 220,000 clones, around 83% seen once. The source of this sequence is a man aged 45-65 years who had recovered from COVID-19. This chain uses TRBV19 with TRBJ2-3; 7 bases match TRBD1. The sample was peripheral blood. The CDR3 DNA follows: TGTGCCAGTAGTATAAGGGGGCAGATAGATACGCAGTATTTT. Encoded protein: CASSIRGQIDTQYF.